Presented here are 3 T cell receptor beta chains from one specimen sequenced in a study of shared clonotypes between healthy human individuals (dated by TCRdb to the early 2020s). CD8 naive samples were obtained by positive selection for CCR7 among CD45RO-negative cells, yielding a CD45RA+CCR7+ population from which TemRA cells were excluded. Library method: the immunoSEQ multiplex PCR assay. TCRdb obtained this table from immuneACCESS and retained in-frame rearrangements with V and J assigned. These tables miss some clones; where compared with another copy, unresolved V genes account for less than half of the shortfall, and the remainder is unexplained. For this sample the table gives just over 2,000,000 clones, of which around 96% were detected only once. The ten largest clonotypes hold 0.85% to 1.3% of the sample. The material sequenced was naive CD8+ T cells sorted from blood. According to the study, the label for this sample's cell subset or site signals: CD45RA+CCR7+. The receptors originated from a man aged 18 to 35 in good health.

The rearrangement uses TRBV5-6 and TRBJ2-7; D perhaps matches TRBD2 (5 bases). CDR1 SGHDT and CDR2 YYEEEE come from the germline V gene. Trimming pared 5 bases from V and 1 base from J, leaving 16 bases between. The CDR3 contains 15 residues. The CDR3 protein is CASSPGVGGSYEQYF. Here the CDR3 DNA reads TGTGCCAGCAGTCCCGGGGTAGGAGGATCCTACGAGCAGTACTTC.

This chain links TRBV27 with TRBJ2-1; D possibly corresponds to TRBD2 (5 bases). Germline CDR1 and CDR2: MNHEY and SMNVEV (reference sequence). Trimming removed 6 bases at V and 6 bases at J, with 12 bases between. The CDR3 runs to 13 residues. CDR3 in DNA: TGTGCCAGCAGCCGGCTAGCCTTCAATGAGCAGTTCTTC. The encoded protein is CASSRLAFNEQFF.

Note on this clone: The same CDR3 is also encoded by other DNA sequences in this sample. The chain employs TRBV27 and TRBJ2-7, with 7 bases lining up with TRBD2. The V gene end was trimmed by 0 bases and the J gene end by 3 bases; junction bases not matched to a gene: 2. The germline gives CDR1 MNHEY, CDR2 SMNVEV (reference sequence). CDR3 size: 14 residues. In DNA form, the CDR3 reads TGTGCCAGCAGTTTATCCGGGGGGTACTACGAGCAGTACTTC. The encoded protein is CASSLSGGYYEQYF.